These T cell receptor beta chains were read from a single sample in a study of cytomegalovirus exposure and HLA in healthy donors. Assay: immunoSEQ multiplex PCR; the TCRdb copy retains only in-frame clones and omits some. The table includes a few hundred thousand clones, about 80% detected once. Sequencing was carried out using PBMCs. The receptors were gathered from a man in his forties in good health and CMV-seronegative. Each CDR3 is given with its conserved first and last residue. Each record gives: clone size, J gene, V gene, D gene, CDR3 protein, CDR3 DNA. D genes are given only for firm matches. Only some rows state a clone size, as once, few, many or a class for expanded clones.

>NA|TRBJ2-7|TRBV7-2|NA
CASSRRQEFNSARTYEQYF
TGTGCCAGCAGCCGTAGACAGGAATTCAATAGCGCCCGAACCTACGAGCAGTACTTC
>NA|TRBJ2-7|TRBV7-6|NA
CASSSLDRWYEQYF
TGTGCCAGCAGCAGCCTTGACAGGTGGTACGAGCAGTACTTC
>NA|TRBJ1-2|TRBV28|NA
CASSLRVGYGYTF
TGTGCCAGCAGTTTACGGGTAGGCTATGGCTACACCTTC
>NA|TRBJ2-1|TRBV5-1|NA
CASSLALNEQFF
TGCGCCAGCAGCTTGGCTTTGAATGAGCAGTTCTTC
>once|TRBJ2-2|TRBV7-3|TRBD1
CASSFDRGLAGELFF
TGTGCCAGCAGCTTTGACAGGGGGCTTGCCGGGGAGCTGTTTTTT
>NA|TRBJ1-1|TRBV18|NA
CASSLGQSNTEAFF
TGTGCCAGCTCTCTGGGACAATCGAACACTGAAGCTTTCTTT
>NA|TRBJ2-1|TRBV29-1|TRBD1
CSVVRWQGAYNEQFF
TGCAGCGTTGTCAGGTGGCAGGGGGCGTACAATGAGCAGTTCTTC
>NA|TRBJ2-3|TRBV19|TRBD2
CASRPTSGFVQVTDTQYF
TGTGCCAGTAGACCGACTAGCGGGTTTGTACAGGTTACAGATACGCAGTATTTT
>NA|TRBJ2-2|TRBV5-1|NA
CASSNALATGELFF
TGCGCCAGCAGCAACGCCCTAGCTACCGGGGAGCTGTTTTTT
>NA|TRBJ1-6|TRBV27|NA
CATKVGGHNSPLHF
TGTGCCACAAAGGTGGGGGGTCACAATTCACCCCTCCACTTT
>NA|TRBJ1-5|TRBV6-5|NA
CASRVGFYSNQPQHF
TGTGCCAGCAGGGTCGGTTTTTATAGCAATCAGCCCCAGCATTTT
>NA|TRBJ2-7|TRBV6-5|TRBD1
CASSYGRTGTNYEQYF
TGTGCCAGCAGTTACGGACGGACAGGGACGAATTACGAGCAGTACTTC
>NA|TRBJ1-3|TRBV9|TRBD1
CASSGTPGQGFSSTGNTIYF
TGTGCCAGCAGTGGAACCCCGGGACAGGGGTTTTCGTCAACTGGAAACACCATATATTTT
>few|TRBJ1-1|TRBV5-4|NA
CAIGGGVGTEAFF
TGTGCCATCGGCGGGGGGGTGGGCACTGAAGCTTTCTTT
>NA|TRBJ2-5|TRBV7-3|NA
CASSHMGRSQETQYF
TGTGCCAGCAGCCATATGGGCAGGTCCCAAGAGACCCAGTACTTC
>NA|TRBJ1-1|TRBV7-9|TRBD1
CSSSSGQIEAFF
TGTTCCAGCAGCTCGGGACAGATTGAAGCTTTCTTT
>NA|TRBJ2-1|TRBV5-1|NA
CASSLGTLYNEQFF
TGCGCCAGCAGCTTGGGGACACTCTACAATGAGCAGTTCTTC
>NA|TRBJ2-5|TRBV30|NA
CAWNRQSKRTQYF
TGTGCCTGGAATAGACAGAGTAAGAGAACCCAGTACTTC
>NA|TRBJ2-3|TRBV28|TRBD1
CASSSTGITDTQYF
TGTGCCAGCAGTTCGACAGGGATCACAGATACGCAGTATTTT
>NA|TRBJ2-2|TRBV9|NA
CASSVANRELFF
TGTGCCAGCAGCGTAGCTAACCGGGAGCTGTTTTTT
>NA|TRBJ2-2|TRBV9|NA
CASSVGGTGELFF
TGTGCCAGCAGCGTAGGCGGGACCGGGGAGCTGTTTTTT
>NA|TRBJ2-2|TRBV5-6|NA
CASSRPSGTGELFF
TGTGCCAGCAGCAGGCCCAGCGGCACCGGGGAGCTGTTTTTT
>NA|TRBJ2-1|TRBV4-1|NA
CASSQDFGSRYNEQFF
TGCGCCAGCAGCCAAGATTTTGGGTCGAGGTACAATGAGCAGTTCTTC
>NA|TRBJ1-3|TRBV10-3|NA
CAITGSAGNTIYF
TGTGCCATCACAGGGTCGGCTGGAAACACCATATATTTT
>once|TRBJ2-7|TRBV2|TRBD2
CASGLAESYEQYF
TGTGCCAGCGGACTAGCGGAGTCCTACGAGCAGTACTTC
>NA|TRBJ1-1|TRBV19|NA
CASSRPGDGQVMNTEAFF
TGTGCCAGTAGTAGACCAGGGGATGGTCAAGTTATGAACACTGAAGCTTTCTTT
>once|TRBJ1-6|TRBV4-3|NA
CASSQGATDIYNSPLHF
TGCGCCAGCAGCCAAGGGGCCACGGATATCTATAATTCACCCCTCCACTTT
>NA|TRBJ1-3|TRBV7-9|NA
CSSSLVNGTRSGNTIYF
TGTTCCAGCAGCTTAGTGAACGGGACACGCTCTGGAAACACCATATATTTT
>NA|TRBJ1-3|TRBV4-2|NA
CASSQDLPFEGSGNTIYF
TGTGCCAGCAGCCAAGATCTCCCATTCGAAGGGAGTGGAAACACCATATATTTT
>once|TRBJ2-7|TRBV11-2|NA
CASSLGGGGSYEQYF
TGTGCCAGCAGCTTGGGAGGGGGGGGGTCCTACGAGCAGTACTTC
>few|TRBJ2-1|TRBV4-3|NA
CASSQERRGLQFF
TGCGCCAGCAGCCAAGAGAGACGGGGGTTGCAGTTCTTC
>NA|TRBJ1-1|TRBV5-1|NA
CASSPWGGLLNTEAFF
TGCGCCAGCAGCCCGTGGGGGGGCCTATTGAACACTGAAGCTTTCTTT
>NA|TRBJ2-7|TRBV27|NA
CASSSTGPGVRYF
TGTGCCAGCAGTTCCACAGGGCCCGGGGTTCGGTACTTC
>NA|TRBJ2-2|TRBV4-3|NA
CASSQGTGGELFF
TGCGCCAGCAGCCAAGGCACTGGCGGGGAGCTGTTTTTT
>NA|TRBJ2-1|TRBV7-9|TRBD2
CASSSRGAGEQFF
TGTGCCAGCAGCTCGCGGGGGGCCGGTGAGCAGTTCTTC
>NA|TRBJ2-2|TRBV7-2|NA
CASSLIANTGELFF
TGTGCCAGCAGCTTAATAGCGAACACCGGGGAGCTGTTTTTT
>NA|TRBJ2-3|TRBV18|TRBD2
CASSRTGGADTQYF
TGTGCCAGCTCACGAACGGGGGGGGCCGATACGCAGTATTTT
>NA|TRBJ2-5|TRBV7-3|TRBD1
CASSLGQYQETQYF
TGTGCCAGCAGCTTGGGACAGTATCAAGAGACCCAGTACTTC
>NA|TRBJ2-3|TRBV9|TRBD2
CASSSPRTSGVGDTQYF
TGTGCCAGCAGCTCCCCCCGGACTAGCGGAGTGGGAGATACGCAGTATTTT
>NA|TRBJ2-1|TRBV10-3|TRBD1
CAISTTGDNEQFF
TGTGCCATCAGTACCACAGGGGACAATGAGCAGTTCTTC